The 9 T cell receptor beta chains in this list originate from one sample, sequenced in a study of T cell responses to AZD1222 COVID-19 vaccine. Sequencing used immunoSEQ multiplex PCR; TCRdb keeps in-frame clones, though not all of them. This table holds 120,000 to 150,000 clones, about 91% found once. The sample in question was peripheral blood, obtained on day 0 of MenACWY control vaccination. The origin of the receptors is an adult in good health.

V gene TRBV11-2 combines with J gene TRBJ2-1; D gene unclear. Germline CDR1 SGHAT, CDR2 FQNNGV. The CDR3 covers 12 residues. The V gene lost 0 bases and the J gene lost 15 bases, with 12 bases spanning the gap. CDR3 amino acids: CASSLDPALGFF. The CDR3 DNA is TGTGCCAGCAGCTTAGATCCGGCCCTAGGGTTCTTC.

The V call is TRBV12-3 or TRBV12-4, the J call TRBJ1-1, with a possible D match to TRBD1 (5 bases). Trimming left V 6 bases short and J 5 bases short, with 10 bases between. This CDR3 comprises 12 residues. CDR3 in DNA: TGTGCCAGCAGGCGGCAGGGAACTGAAGCTTTCTTT. Its translation is CASRRQGTEAFF.

The rearrangement joins TRBV7-2 to TRBJ2-3; D remains unclear. The V end was cut by 2 bases, the J end by 1 base, with 10 bases between. Germline values: CDR1 SGHTA, CDR2 FQGNSA. The CDR3 loop spans 15 amino acids. The CDR3 DNA is TGTGCCAGCAGCTTATTTGACATCCGCACAGATACGCAGTATTTT. Translating it yields CASSLFDIRTDTQYF.

This clone was picked up a small number of times. The chain combines TRBV28 with TRBJ1-1, with D tentatively TRBD1 (5 bases). V was shortened by 6 bases and J by 7 bases, with 12 bases between the two germline ends. The V gene's germline CDR1 is MDHEN and CDR2 SYDVKM. The length of the CDR3 is 12 residues. In nucleotides, the CDR3 is TGTGCCAGCAGGGCCCGACAGTTTGAAGCTTTCTTT. This sequence encodes CASRARQFEAFF.

The chain combines TRBV28 with TRBJ1-2; a possible D gene is TRBD1 (6 bases). Trimming left V 7 bases short and J 6 bases short, with 15 bases between. This CDR3 region has 13 residues. Germline-derived CDR1 and CDR2 are MDHEN and SYDVKM. CDR3 sequence reads: CASTGGQGNGYTF. The CDR3 DNA reads as TGTGCCAGCACGGGGGGGCAGGGGAATGGCTACACCTTC.

This sequence joins TRBV12-3 or TRBV12-4 and TRBJ1-2, with D perhaps matching TRBD1 (6 bases). V was pared by 7 bases and J by 8 bases, with 14 bases between. CDR3 length equals 12 residues. The CDR3: CASTSDRAGYTF. For the CDR3, the DNA is TGTGCCAGCACCTCGGACAGAGCCGGCTACACCTTC.

V is TRBV7-2 and J is TRBJ2-3; D gene uncertain. Germline CDR1 and CDR2: SGHTA and FQGNSA. The CDR3 loop spans 15 amino acids. Trimming took off 4 bases at V and 0 bases at J, with 11 bases between the two ends. DNA for the CDR3: TGTGCCAGCAGCTCGCGGCACCCCAGCACAGATACGCAGTATTTT. This gives the protein CASSSRHPSTDTQYF.

The chain couples TRBV18 to TRBJ2-7, with 9 bases identical to TRBD2. In germline, CDR1 is KGHSH, CDR2 LQKENI. The J segment lost 0 bases and the V segment lost 6 bases, leaving 6 bases of the junction unmatched. The CDR3 sequence is 15 residues long. CDR3 DNA sequence: TGTGCCAGCTCCTATAGCGGGAGCCCCTCCTACGAGCAGTACTTC. It codes for CASSYSGSPSYEQYF.

Written as DNA, the CDR3 is TGTGCCAGCAGGCCCCCACCGGGACAGGAGGGAGATGGCTACACCTTC. This encodes CASRPPPGQEGDGYTF. This chain joins TRBV5-4 and TRBJ1-2; 8 bases match TRBD1. The CDR3 is 16 residues long. CDR1 is SGHNT and CDR2 is YYREEE in the germline V gene (reference sequence). The trim removed 5 bases at V and 6 bases at J, leaving 15 bases unmatched.